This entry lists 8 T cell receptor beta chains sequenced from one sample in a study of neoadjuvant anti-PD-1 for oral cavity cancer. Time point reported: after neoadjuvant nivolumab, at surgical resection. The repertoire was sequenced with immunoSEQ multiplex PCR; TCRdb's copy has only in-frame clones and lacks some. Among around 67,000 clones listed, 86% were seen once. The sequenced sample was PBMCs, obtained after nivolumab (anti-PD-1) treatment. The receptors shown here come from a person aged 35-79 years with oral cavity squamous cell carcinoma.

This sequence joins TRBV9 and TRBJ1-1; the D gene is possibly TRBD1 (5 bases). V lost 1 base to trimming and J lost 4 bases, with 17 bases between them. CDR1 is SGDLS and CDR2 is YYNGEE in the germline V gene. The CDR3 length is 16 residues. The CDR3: CASSVNPQGRTTEAFF. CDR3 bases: TGTGCCAGCAGCGTAAACCCCCAGGGAAGGACCACTGAAGCTTTCTTT. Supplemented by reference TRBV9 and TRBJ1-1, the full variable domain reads DSGVTQTPKHLITATGQRVTLRCSPRSGDLSVYWYQQSLDQGLQFLIQYYNGEERAKGNILERFSAQQFPDLHSELNLSSLELGDSALYFCASSVNPQGRTTEAFFGQGTRLTVV.

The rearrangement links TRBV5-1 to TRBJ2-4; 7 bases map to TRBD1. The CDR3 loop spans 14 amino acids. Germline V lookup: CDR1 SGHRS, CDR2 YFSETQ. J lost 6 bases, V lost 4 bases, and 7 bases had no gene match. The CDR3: CASSPGQLLNIQYF. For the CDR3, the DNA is TGCGCCAGCAGCCCGGGACAGTTATTAAACATTCAGTACTTC.

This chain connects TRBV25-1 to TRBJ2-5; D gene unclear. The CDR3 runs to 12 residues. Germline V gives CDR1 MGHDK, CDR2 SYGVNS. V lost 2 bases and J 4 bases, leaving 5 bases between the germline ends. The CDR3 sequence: CASSEGGETQYF. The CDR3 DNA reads TGTGCCAGCAGTGAAGGTGGAGAGACCCAGTACTTC.

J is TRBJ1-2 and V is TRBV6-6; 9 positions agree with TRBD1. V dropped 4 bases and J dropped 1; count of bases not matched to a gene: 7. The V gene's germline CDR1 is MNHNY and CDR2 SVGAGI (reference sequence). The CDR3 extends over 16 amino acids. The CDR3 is CASSSRDRDLNYGYTF. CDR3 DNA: TGTGCCAGCAGTTCGAGGGACAGGGACCTTAACTATGGCTACACCTTC.

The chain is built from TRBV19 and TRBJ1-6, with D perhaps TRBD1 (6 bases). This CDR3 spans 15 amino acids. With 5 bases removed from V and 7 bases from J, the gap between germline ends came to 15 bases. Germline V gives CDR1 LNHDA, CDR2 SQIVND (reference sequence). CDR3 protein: CASSPRTEANSPLHF. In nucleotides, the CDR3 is TGTGCCAGTAGTCCCCGGACAGAAGCAAATTCACCCCTCCACTTT.

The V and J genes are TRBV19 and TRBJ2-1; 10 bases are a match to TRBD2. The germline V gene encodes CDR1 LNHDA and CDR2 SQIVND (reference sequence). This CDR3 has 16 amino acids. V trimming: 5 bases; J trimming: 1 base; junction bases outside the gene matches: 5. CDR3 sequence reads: CASSSLAGESYNEQFF. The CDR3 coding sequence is TGTGCCAGTAGTTCCCTAGCGGGGGAGTCCTACAATGAGCAGTTCTTC.

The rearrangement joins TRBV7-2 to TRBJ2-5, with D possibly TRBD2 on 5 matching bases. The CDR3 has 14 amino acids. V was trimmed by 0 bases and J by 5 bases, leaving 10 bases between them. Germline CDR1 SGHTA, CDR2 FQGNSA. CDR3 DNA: TGTGCCAGCAGCTTAGCCGGAGGTAGGGAGACCCAGTACTTC. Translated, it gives CASSLAGGRETQYF.

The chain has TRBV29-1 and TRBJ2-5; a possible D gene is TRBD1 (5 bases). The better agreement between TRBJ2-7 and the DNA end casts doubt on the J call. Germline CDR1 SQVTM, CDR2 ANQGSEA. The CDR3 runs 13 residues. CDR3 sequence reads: CSAQRQSTYEQYF. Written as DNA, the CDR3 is TGCAGCGCACAGCGACAGAGCACCTACGAGCAGTACTTC.